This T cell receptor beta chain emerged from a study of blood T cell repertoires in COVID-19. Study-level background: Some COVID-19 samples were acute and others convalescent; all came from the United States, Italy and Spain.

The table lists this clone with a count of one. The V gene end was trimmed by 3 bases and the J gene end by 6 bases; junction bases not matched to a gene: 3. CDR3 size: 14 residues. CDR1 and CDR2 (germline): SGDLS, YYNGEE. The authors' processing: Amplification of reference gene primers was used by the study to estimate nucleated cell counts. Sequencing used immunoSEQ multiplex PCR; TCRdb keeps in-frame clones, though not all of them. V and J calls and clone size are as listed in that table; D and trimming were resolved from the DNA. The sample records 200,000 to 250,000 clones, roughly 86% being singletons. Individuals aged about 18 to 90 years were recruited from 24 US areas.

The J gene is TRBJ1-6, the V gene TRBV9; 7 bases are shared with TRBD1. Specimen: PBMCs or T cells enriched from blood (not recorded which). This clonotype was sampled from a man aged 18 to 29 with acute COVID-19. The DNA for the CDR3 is TGTGCCAGCAGCGAGGGGGCGCTTAATTCACCCCTCCACTTT. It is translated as CASSEGALNSPLHF.